This T cell receptor (beta chain) was identified during a study of blood T cell repertoires in COVID-19. The overall study: Some COVID-19 samples were acute and others convalescent; all came from the United States, Italy and Spain. T cells, B-cell-depleted T cells, or PBMCs provided the cDNA or gDNA that served as material.

Authors' data handling: Cell counts per sample came from amplifying reference gene primers. Clones were read by immunoSEQ multiplex PCR, and TCRdb kept only the in-frame ones, dropping some. V, J and clone size are taken as reported in that table, and D and trimming were inferred from the DNA itself. This sample has about 220,000 clones, with about 85% found just once. Per the germline V gene, CDR1 is MNHEY and CDR2 is SMNVEV (reference sequence). The CDR3 is 17 residues long. The V end was cut by 7 bases, the J end by 7 bases, with 23 bases between. The sequence was collected from a man younger than 40 with active or convalescent COVID-19. Sequencing was performed on peripheral blood. This rearrangement joins TRBV27 to TRBJ1-6; TRBD1 is a possible D gene (5 bases). The CDR3 loop reads CASTIIRAGNRNSPLHF. CDR3 sequence (DNA): TGTGCCAGCACCATAATCAGGGCCGGAAATCGAAATTCACCCCTCCACTTT.